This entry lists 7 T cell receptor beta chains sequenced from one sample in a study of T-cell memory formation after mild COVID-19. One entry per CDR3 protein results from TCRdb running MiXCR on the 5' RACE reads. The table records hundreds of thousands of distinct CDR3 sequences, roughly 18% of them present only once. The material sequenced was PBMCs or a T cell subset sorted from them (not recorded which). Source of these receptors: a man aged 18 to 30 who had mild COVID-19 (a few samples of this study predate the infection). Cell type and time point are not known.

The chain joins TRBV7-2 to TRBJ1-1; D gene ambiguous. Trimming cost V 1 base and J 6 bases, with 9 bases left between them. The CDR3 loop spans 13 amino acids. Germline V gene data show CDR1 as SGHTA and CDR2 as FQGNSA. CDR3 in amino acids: CASSLVSRAEAFF. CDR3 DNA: TGTGCCAGCAGCTTAGTTAGTAGGGCTGAAGCTTTCTTT. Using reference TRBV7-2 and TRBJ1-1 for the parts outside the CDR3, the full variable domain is GAGVSQSPSNKVTEKGKDVELRCDPISGHTALYWYRQSLGQGLEFLIYFQGNSAPDKSGLPSDRFSAERTGGSVSTLTIQRTQQEDSAVYLCASSLVSRAEAFFGQGTRLTVV.

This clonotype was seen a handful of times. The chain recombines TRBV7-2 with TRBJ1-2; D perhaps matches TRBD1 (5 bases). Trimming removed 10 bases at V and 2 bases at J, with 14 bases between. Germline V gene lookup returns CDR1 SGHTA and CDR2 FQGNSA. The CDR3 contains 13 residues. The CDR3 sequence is CATPRPGNYGYTF. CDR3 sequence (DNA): TGTGCCACCCCTCGCCCAGGGAACTATGGCTACACCTTC. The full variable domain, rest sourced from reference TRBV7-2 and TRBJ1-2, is GAGVSQSPSNKVTEKGKDVELRCDPISGHTALYWYRQSLGQGLEFLIYFQGNSAPDKSGLPSDRFSAERTGGSVSTLTIQRTQQEDSAVYLCATPRPGNYGYTFGSGTRLTVV.

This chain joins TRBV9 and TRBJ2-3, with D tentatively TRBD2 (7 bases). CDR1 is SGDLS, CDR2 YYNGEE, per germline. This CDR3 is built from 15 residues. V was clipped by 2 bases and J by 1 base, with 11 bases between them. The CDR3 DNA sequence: TGTGCCAGCAGCGTCGGCGGGGGCCGCACAGATACGCAGTATTTT. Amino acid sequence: CASSVGGGRTDTQYF.

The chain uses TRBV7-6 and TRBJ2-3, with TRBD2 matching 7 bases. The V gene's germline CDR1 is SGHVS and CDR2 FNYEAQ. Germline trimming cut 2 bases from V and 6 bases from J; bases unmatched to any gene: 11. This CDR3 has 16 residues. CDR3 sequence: CASSLLGAGDRDTQYF. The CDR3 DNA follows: TGTGCCAGCAGCTTACTTGGGGCGGGAGATCGGGATACGCAGTATTTT.

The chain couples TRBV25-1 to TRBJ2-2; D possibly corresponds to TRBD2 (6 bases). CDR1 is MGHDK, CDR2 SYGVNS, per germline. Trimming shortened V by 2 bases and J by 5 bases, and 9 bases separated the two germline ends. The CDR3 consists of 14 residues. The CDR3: CASSESGRTGELFF. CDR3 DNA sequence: TGTGCCAGCAGTGAAAGTGGGAGGACCGGGGAGCTGTTTTTT.

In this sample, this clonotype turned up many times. The CDR3 nucleotides are TGTGCCAGCAGCCCCCCGGGGGGAGCGGGGGGGCAGGGTGAGCAGTTCTTC. It codes for CASSPPGGAGGQGEQFF. The rearrangement links TRBV7-2 to TRBJ2-1; TRBD2 aligns across 10 bases. V lost 5 bases to trimming and J lost 9 bases; unmatched junction nucleotides: 16. The CDR3 consists of 17 residues. Germline lookup yields CDR1 SGHTA and CDR2 FQGNSA. The whole variable domain, remainder taken from reference TRBV7-2 and TRBJ2-1, is GAGVSQSPSNKVTEKGKDVELRCDPISGHTALYWYRQSLGQGLEFLIYFQGNSAPDKSGLPSDRFSAERTGGSVSTLTIQRTQQEDSAVYLCASSPPGGAGGQGEQFFGPGTRLTVL.

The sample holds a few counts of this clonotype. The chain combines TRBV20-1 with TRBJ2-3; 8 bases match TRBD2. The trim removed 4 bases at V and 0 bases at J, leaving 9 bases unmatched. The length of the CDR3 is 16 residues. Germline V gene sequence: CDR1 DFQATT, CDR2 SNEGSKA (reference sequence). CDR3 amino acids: CSATNRRGDSTDTQYF. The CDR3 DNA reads TGCAGTGCTACTAACAGGCGGGGGGACAGCACAGATACGCAGTATTTT.